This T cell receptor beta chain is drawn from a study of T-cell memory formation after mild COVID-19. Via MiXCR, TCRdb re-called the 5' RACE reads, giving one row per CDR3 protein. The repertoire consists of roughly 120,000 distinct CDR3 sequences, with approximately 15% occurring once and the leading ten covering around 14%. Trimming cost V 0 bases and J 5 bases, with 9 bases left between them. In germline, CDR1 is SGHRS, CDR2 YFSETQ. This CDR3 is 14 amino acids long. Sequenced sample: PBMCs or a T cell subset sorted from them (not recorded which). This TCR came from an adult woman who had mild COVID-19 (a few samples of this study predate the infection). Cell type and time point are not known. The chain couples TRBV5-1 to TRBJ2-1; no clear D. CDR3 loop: CASSLGERHNEQFF. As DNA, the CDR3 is TGCGCCAGCAGCTTGGGCGAACGACACAATGAGCAGTTCTTC.